The rows below give T cell receptor beta chains drawn from one sample of a study of T-cell memory formation after mild COVID-19. TCRdb passed the 5' RACE reads through MiXCR, listing each CDR3 protein once. The table lists about 560,000 distinct CDR3 sequences, about 22% of them singletons. Sequencing used PBMCs or a T cell subset sorted from them (not recorded which). These TCRs come from an adult woman who had mild COVID-19 (a few samples of this study predate the infection). Cell type and time point are not known. Each CDR3 is given without its conserved first and last residue. The order of the fields is J gene, V gene, CDR3 protein.

>TRBJ2-7|TRBV2
ASRDFYEQY
>TRBJ2-7|TRBV19
ATWDRGQYEQY
>TRBJ2-7|TRBV7-9
ASSLVATEQY
>TRBJ1-3|TRBV12-3/TRBV12-4
ASSSRDLSGNTIY
>TRBJ1-6|TRBV30
ACPGLDNSPLH
>TRBJ1-2|TRBV2
ALRENYGYT
>TRBJ2-4|TRBV12-3/TRBV12-4
ASRAQGALAKNIQY
>TRBJ2-7|TRBV6-2/TRBV6-3
ASSTPSGSYYEQY
>TRBJ2-1|TRBV7-9
ASSPRGSAYNEQF
>TRBJ2-7|TRBV7-2
ASSLGTSVGKQY
>TRBJ1-2|TRBV12-3/TRBV12-4
ASTGTLDGYT
>TRBJ2-7|TRBV21-1
ASSKEGGRSYEQY
>TRBJ2-5|TRBV5-1
ASSFGVQETQY
>TRBJ2-3|TRBV15
ATSRGGSGTDTQY
>TRBJ2-1|TRBV6-2/TRBV6-3
ASSEAGTSHNEQF
>TRBJ1-3|TRBV6-5
ASSYGVLSGNTIY
>TRBJ1-1|TRBV5-5
ASSFAVMNTEAF
>TRBJ1-2|TRBV5-1
ASSPLGQGAPNYGYT
>TRBJ2-1|TRBV7-2
ASSFAKSSYNEQF
>TRBJ2-2|TRBV2
ASSVGAGGRTGELF
>TRBJ2-3|TRBV7-2
ASSSQGGLAEFTDTQY
>TRBJ2-3|TRBV14
ASSLTSGKGDTQY
>TRBJ2-4|TRBV6-5
ASSSRLLNRDGIQY
>TRBJ1-1|TRBV29-1
SVDGSFPTEAF
>TRBJ1-6|TRBV5-1
ASSPGQPNSPLH
>TRBJ2-7|TRBV6-5
ASSYLSGGVEQY
>TRBJ2-2|TRBV12-3/TRBV12-4
ASSNWGPGELF
>TRBJ1-6|TRBV9
ASSVARTGSYNSPLH